This TCR beta chain was recovered during a study of blood T cells in healthy people across ages (dated by TCRdb to the mid-2010s). Context from the whole study: In model experiments, template switching captured about one uniquely barcoded TCR beta cDNA molecule for every two T cells. To track age-related changes in TCR beta repertoire diversity, the study relied on deep sequencing normalized with unique cDNA molecular identifiers. The donors were split into four age groups: young (average about 15 years), middle-aged (39), aged (roughly 65) and long-lived (over 75). To avoid experimental bias, donors of different ages were spread randomly across the sequencing lanes. Using the same blood draw, the study looked at two additional independent replicas of 1 million unique cDNA reads for two donors, one aged 18 to 30 and the other aged 80 or older. Overall study results and their limits: Observed TCR beta diversity per million T cells fell roughly linearly with age, and a significant reduction was already apparent by age around 36. Bulk unsorted PBMC profiling prevented conclusive comparison of naive and antigen-experienced compartments. Because donor CMV infection status was unknown, age-related changes in expanded clonotypes were potentially confounded. Estimates of total diversity based on one million sequenced T cells were considered lower bounds and underestimates. Compared with the aged group, the long-lived group had more naive CD4+ T cells, fewer expanded clones and increased TCR diversity, suggesting age selection. There was a strong correlation between observed TCR beta diversity and the percentage of naive T cells measured by flow cytometry.

The germline V gene supplies CDR1 MNHNS and CDR2 SASEGT. Inclusive of the bounding cysteine and phenylalanine, the CDR3 is 14 residues long. Of the read, only the CDR3 DNA is kept; its 42 bases are in frame from base 1. V is reduced by 5 bases and J by 5 bases, leaving a spacing of 14 bases between them. A word on this clonotype: Its antigen specificity is not known. Base qualities are not provided; no much larger clone lies one nucleotide away.

The 39 donors, aged about 6 to 100 years, were systemically healthy Caucasian individuals from Russia. Each donor gave ten milliliters of peripheral blood, drawn into EDTA-treated Vacutainer tubes. PBMCs were isolated by Ficoll-Paque density-gradient centrifugation, with at least 6 million obtained per sample. Total RNA, at least 5 micrograms per sample, was extracted from PBMCs with Trizol reagent. For every donor, flow cytometry on a PBMC aliquot measured the percentage of naive CD45RAhigh/CD27high T cells. Preparation of the library involved 5' RACE. Sequenced on an Illumina HiSeq 2500. A second PCR of roughly 7 to 11 cycles was performed with a sample-barcoded 5' primer and a J-beta primer mix. A unique molecular identifier was introduced onto each TCR beta cDNA molecule by a template-switch 5' adaptor carrying 12 random nucleotides. Each sample yielded at least 3 million CDR3-containing paired-end reads. All of the RNA was converted into first-strand cDNA using the Mint cDNA synthesis kit, with a TRBC-specific oligonucleotide serving as the primer. Following uracil-DNA glycosylase treatment, all cDNA underwent a first 18-cycle PCR with the universal primers M1SS and BC2_uni_R. Under the source paper's analysis protocol: For normalization, 1 million high-quality reads, each with a distinct molecular identifier, were randomly selected from each sample. Instead of being binned into consensus sequences, reads with shared molecular identifiers were discarded. MiTCR, set to a Q25 quality threshold and the strictest error-elimination algorithm, was used for CDR3 identification, clonotype clustering and error correction. A nonparametric unseen species model with Euler transformation was used to estimate a lower bound on total TCR beta diversity. TCRdb ran its own pipeline on the public reads, namely fastp trimming at Q25 and MiXCR clone calling, and kept in-frame beta chains. For every CDR3 protein sequence, its rows merge into one entry that carries the most common genes and DNA. The V and J calls were not made by the authors but by TCRdb's processing. Across this sample there are over 1,200,000 distinct CDR3 sequences, with approximately 60% seen only once. The ten largest account for 6.7% of the sample.

The V and J segments used are TRBV6-1 and TRBJ2-3; D gene: possibly TRBD1, on 6 matching bases. This clonotype was obtained from a man aged 18 to 35 in good health. The sequenced sample was blood. DNA sequence: TGTGCCAGCAGTTCCCGACAGGTTCAAGATACGCAGTATTTT. Translated, this is CASSSRQVQDTQYF.